The 27 T cell receptor beta chains below all came from one sample that was sequenced in a study of T cell repertoires in cytomegalovirus infection. No antigens are known for them. In TCRdb, the reads were re-called with MiXCR into one record per CDR3 protein. This table has some 500,000 distinct CDR3 sequences, more than 30% appearing once. The material was cultured PBMCs, obtained from culture after CMV antigen stimulation. The receptor source for this set is a human donor in good health (CMV status not recorded). Some clones in this sample may be carry-over from other donors' samples.

The V gene is TRBV5-6, the J gene TRBJ2-2; 10 bases are shared with TRBD2. Unmatched junction bases numbered 3, after V lost 4 bases and J lost 6 bases. This CDR3 is built from 14 residues. Germline V gives CDR1 SGHDT, CDR2 YYEEEE. The CDR3 is CASSTGLASGELFF. CDR3 nucleotides: TGTGCCAGCAGCACGGGACTAGCGTCCGGGGAGCTGTTTTTT.

Details on this clonotype: Since the CDR3 does not end with the conserved phenylalanine or tryptophan, this likely comes from a read error. The chain links TRBV19 to TRBJ2-1; 7 bases agree with TRBD2. The CDR3 is made up of 15 amino acids. Germline CDR1 is LNHDA and CDR2 is SQIVND (reference sequence). The V gene end was trimmed by 1 base and the J gene end by 7 bases; junction bases not matched to a gene: 7. The CDR3 here is CASSIGAGVRNEQFL. CDR3 coding DNA: TGTGCCAGTAGTATAGGGGCGGGAGTTAGGAATGAGCAGTTCCTC.

There are a few counts of this clonotype. This chain links TRBV25-1 with TRBJ2-6; D possibly uses TRBD1 or TRBD2 (6 bases each). V lost 2 bases and J lost 0, with 17 bases in between. The CDR3 has 19 amino acids. CDR1 and CDR2 from the germline V gene are MGHDK and SYGVNS. The CDR3 sequence is CASSEGVGGLISGANVLTF. CDR3 bases: TGTGCCAGCAGTGAAGGCGTGGGGGGCCTTATCTCTGGGGCCAACGTCCTGACTTTC.

The chain is built from TRBV10-3 and TRBJ2-7; D might be TRBD2 (5 bases). CDR1 ENHRY and CDR2 SYGVKD come from the germline V gene. The length of the CDR3 is 14 residues. V lost 3 bases, J lost 2 bases, and 11 bases lay in between. CDR3 residues: CAISESRRAYEQYF. The CDR3 DNA reads TGTGCCATCAGTGAAAGCCGGCGGGCCTACGAGCAGTACTTC.

V is TRBV29-1 and J is TRBJ2-1; D remains unclear. V gave up 6 bases and J gave up 9 bases, with 12 bases separating them. The CDR3 covers 11 residues. The germline CDR1 and CDR2 sequences are SQVTM and ANQGSEA. CDR3 region: CSVLGSSEQFF. CDR3 in DNA: TGCAGCGTCCTGGGTTCCTCTGAGCAGTTCTTC.

The V gene is TRBV7-2, the J gene TRBJ2-7; weak D call: TRBD2 (5 bases). The ends were cut back, 1 base at V and 7 bases at J, with 11 bases in the middle. The CDR3 contains 13 residues. Germline-derived CDR1 and CDR2 are SGHTA and FQGNSA. The DNA of the CDR3 is TGTGCCAGCAGCTTAGTTTCGGGGTGGGAGCAGTACGTC. Protein product: CASSLVSGWEQYV.

This clonotype was picked up a small number of times. The V call is TRBV4-3, the J call TRBJ1-5, with unresolved D. Trimming stripped 0 bases from V and 5 bases from J, with 5 bases between. CDR1 and CDR2 from the germline V gene are LGHNA and YSLEER. The CDR3 runs 13 residues. CDR3 sequence reads: CASSQDRDQPQHF. The CDR3 nucleotides read TGCGCCAGCAGCCAAGATAGGGATCAGCCCCAGCATTTT.

The V and J genes are TRBV20-1 and TRBJ2-3; 12 bases map to TRBD2. V shed 6 bases, J shed 6 bases, and the junction held 7 bases outside the gene matches. The CDR3 totals 14 residues. CDR1 and CDR2 (germline): DFQATT, SNEGSKA (reference sequence). CDR3 sequence (DNA): TGCAGTGCGTGGACTAGCGGGAATACCGATACGCAGTATTTT. Its protein is CSAWTSGNTDTQYF.

This clonotype has a count of ten or more. J is TRBJ2-1 and V is TRBV7-2, with D possibly being TRBD1 (6 bases). The germline CDR1 and CDR2 sequences are SGHTA and FQGNSA. V was pared by 6 bases and J by 2 bases, with 14 bases between. This CDR3 region has 15 residues. CDR3 protein: CASSTFGTTYNEQFF. The CDR3 bases are TGTGCCAGCAGTACCTTCGGGACAACCTACAATGAGCAGTTCTTC.

This clonotype was detected many times. The chain couples TRBV7-9 to TRBJ2-5; D is ambiguous. The CDR3 extends over 17 amino acids. Germline V gene sequence: CDR1 SEHNR, CDR2 FQNEAQ (reference sequence). The V gene lost 2 bases and the J gene lost 4 bases, with 20 bases spanning the gap. DNA for the CDR3: TGTGCCAGCAGCTTACGGAAGGTTTCCACCATAGGAGAGACCCAGTACTTC. Protein sequence: CASSLRKVSTIGETQYF.

This chain joins TRBV7-6 and TRBJ2-5; TRBD2 aligns across 14 bases. The V gene's germline CDR1 is SGHVS and CDR2 FNYEAQ. V lost 4 bases to trimming and J lost 9 bases; unmatched junction nucleotides: 16. CDR3 length equals 18 residues. CDR3 sequence reads: CASSSSLGLAGGHRAQYF. The CDR3 region has the DNA TGTGCCAGCAGCTCGTCATTAGGACTAGCGGGAGGACACAGGGCCCAGTACTTC.

This clonotype occurred a few times. This chain uses TRBV11-2 with TRBJ1-1; no clear D gene. CDR3 length: 15 residues. Trimming removed 0 bases at V and 5 bases at J, with 13 bases between. CDR1 is SGHAT and CDR2 is FQNNGV in the germline V gene. The CDR3 loop is CASSLESPGRTEAFF. The CDR3 bases are TGTGCCAGCAGCTTAGAGTCCCCGGGAAGAACTGAAGCTTTCTTT.

The genes are TRBV6-8 and TRBJ2-1; no definite D call. The germline V gene encodes CDR1 MNHGY and CDR2 SAAAGT. CDR3 length: 16 amino acids. The V end was cut by 0 bases, the J end by 8 bases, with 17 bases between. In nucleotides, the CDR3 is TGTGCCAGCAGTTACTCGTTCGTCTCAAGCTCCCATGAGCAGTTCTTC. Its translation is CASSYSFVSSSHEQFF.

This sequence joins TRBV7-9 and TRBJ1-2; D is uncertain. This CDR3 has 13 residues. Germline CDR1 SEHNR, CDR2 FQNEAQ (reference sequence). Trimming took off 2 bases at V and 4 bases at J, with 8 bases between the two ends. In DNA form, the CDR3 reads TGTGCCAGCAGCTTAATTGGCAGCTATGGCTACACCTTC. Protein sequence: CASSLIGSYGYTF.

The rearrangement joins TRBV7-6 to TRBJ2-7; 10 bases fit TRBD1. The length of the CDR3 is 15 residues. With V trimmed by 4 bases and J by 3 bases, 6 bases remained unmatched. Per the germline V gene, CDR1 is SGHVS and CDR2 is FNYEAQ. The CDR3 here is CASSYYWTGGYEQYF. The CDR3 bases are TGTGCCAGCAGCTACTACTGGACAGGGGGCTACGAGCAGTACTTC.

The sample holds a few counts of this clonotype. The chain employs TRBV6-5 and TRBJ1-2; D uncertain. Trimming left V 0 bases short and J 2 bases short, with 7 bases between. The germline V gene has CDR1 MNHEY and CDR2 SVGAGI. The CDR3 consists of 14 residues. This CDR3 is CASSYSDFNYGYTF. The CDR3 nucleotides are TGTGCCAGCAGTTACTCTGACTTCAACTATGGCTACACCTTC.

The chain combines TRBV10-3 with TRBJ1-3; 7 bases are a match to TRBD1. Germline loops: CDR1 ENHRY, CDR2 SYGVKD. CDR3 length: 13 amino acids. Germline trimming cut 8 bases from V and 3 bases from J; bases unmatched to any gene: 4. The CDR3, as DNA: TGTGCCATCGACGACAGGGTTGGAAACACCATATATTTT. As protein: CAIDDRVGNTIYF.

This clonotype was seen at least ten times. The V and J genes are TRBV7-2 and TRBJ1-4; unclear D gene. The CDR3 is made up of 13 amino acids. In germline, CDR1 is SGHTA, CDR2 FQGNSA. Trimming removed 0 bases from V and 7 bases from J, with 6 bases in between. The chain's CDR3 is CASSLAGGEKLFF. CDR3 DNA sequence: TGTGCCAGCAGCTTAGCGGGCGGTGAAAAACTGTTTTTT.

The rearrangement uses TRBV20-1 and TRBJ2-3; possibly TRBD2 for D (6 bases). The CDR3 extends over 16 amino acids. The germline CDR1 and CDR2 sequences are DFQATT and SNEGSKA (reference sequence). Trimming stripped 5 bases from V and 6 bases from J, with 24 bases between. Here the CDR3 reads CSARGARIQPTDTQYF. As DNA, the CDR3 is TGCAGTGCTCGCGGGGCCCGGATTCAACCGACGGATACGCAGTATTTT.

The V gene is TRBV25-1, the J gene TRBJ1-5; the D gene is possibly TRBD1 (6 bases). Trimming removed 10 bases from V and 4 bases from J, with 14 bases in between. This CDR3 comprises 13 residues. Germline V gene sequence: CDR1 MGHDK, CDR2 SYGVNS. The CDR3 sequence is CATQQGLNQPQHF. The CDR3 DNA reads TGTGCCACCCAGCAGGGGTTAAATCAGCCCCAGCATTTT.

The chain uses TRBV7-8 and TRBJ2-3, with TRBD2 matching 11 bases. After removal of 6 bases from V and 0 bases from J, the junction contained 2 bases not matched to a gene. CDR1 is SGHVS, CDR2 FQNEAQ, per germline. The length of the CDR3 is 15 residues. CDR3 sequence (DNA): TGTGCCAGCAGGGGACTAGCGGAAAGCACAGATACGCAGTATTTT. As protein: CASRGLAESTDTQYF.

This clonotype was seen a handful of times. The V and J genes are TRBV7-2 and TRBJ2-3; D unclear. This CDR3 has 13 amino acids. V was trimmed by 5 bases and J by 6 bases, leaving 12 bases between them. Germline lookup yields CDR1 SGHTA and CDR2 FQGNSA. CDR3 amino acids: CASSPDTWDTQYF. The CDR3 DNA is TGTGCCAGCAGCCCTGATACTTGGGATACGCAGTATTTT.

This clonotype was counted a few times. The gene calls are TRBV20-1 and TRBJ2-5; D gene ambiguous. This CDR3 comprises 14 residues. V shed 6 bases and J shed 4 bases, with 18 bases lying between them. Germline assignment: CDR1 DFQATT and CDR2 SNEGSKA (reference sequence). CDR3 DNA sequence: TGCAGTGCCATGACCGGGCTAGATGGAGAGACCCAGTACTTC. Amino acid sequence: CSAMTGLDGETQYF.

The rearrangement uses TRBV4-1 and TRBJ2-1; 12 nucleotides line up with TRBD1. Germline CDR1 reads MGHRA; CDR2 reads YSYEKL. This CDR3 contains 15 residues. Trimming took 3 bases from V and 6 from J; bases not matched to a gene: 3. The CDR3 here is CASSQPGQGANEQFF. CDR3 DNA: TGCGCCAGCAGCCAGCCGGGACAGGGGGCCAATGAGCAGTTCTTC.

This clonotype came up a few times. The rearrangement uses TRBV7-9 and TRBJ1-4, with D possibly TRBD1 on 5 matching bases. Germline CDR1 SEHNR, CDR2 FQNEAQ (reference sequence). This CDR3 is 13 amino acids long. The CDR3 coding sequence is TGTGCGAGCGGTATCGAGGGGCATGAAAAACTGTTTTTT. Its translation is CASGIEGHEKLFF.

V gene TRBV6-2 or TRBV6-3 combines with J gene TRBJ2-1, with 9 bases fitting TRBD2. Germline lookup yields CDR1 MNHEY and CDR2 SVGEGT. The CDR3 totals 16 residues. V shed 7 bases and J 6 bases; nucleotides not matched to a gene: 13. This CDR3 reads CASMDYSGSGGNEQFF. CDR3 DNA sequence: TGTGCCAGCATGGACTATAGCGGGAGCGGAGGCAATGAGCAGTTCTTC.

The V gene is TRBV14, the J gene TRBJ2-7, with a weak D call TRBD2 (5 bases). The V gene lost 0 bases and the J gene lost 6 bases, with 18 bases spanning the gap. The length of the CDR3 is 16 residues. Germline V gene lookup returns CDR1 SGHDN and CDR2 FVKESK. In DNA form, the CDR3 reads TGTGCCAGCAGCCAAGATTGGGGAGTCTCGGCCCTCGAGCAGTACTTC. The encoded protein is CASSQDWGVSALEQYF.